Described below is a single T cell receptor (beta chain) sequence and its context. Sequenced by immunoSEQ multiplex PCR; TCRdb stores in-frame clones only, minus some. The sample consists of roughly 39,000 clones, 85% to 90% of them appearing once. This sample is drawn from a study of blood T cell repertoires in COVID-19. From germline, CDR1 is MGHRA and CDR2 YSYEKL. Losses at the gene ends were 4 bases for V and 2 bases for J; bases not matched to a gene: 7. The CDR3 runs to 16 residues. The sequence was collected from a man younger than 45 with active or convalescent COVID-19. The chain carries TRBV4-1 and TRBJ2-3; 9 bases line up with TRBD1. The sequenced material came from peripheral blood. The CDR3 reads CASSPFGQGNTDTQYF. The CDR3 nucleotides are TGCGCCAGCAGCCCCTTCGGACAGGGGAACACAGATACGCAGTATTTT.